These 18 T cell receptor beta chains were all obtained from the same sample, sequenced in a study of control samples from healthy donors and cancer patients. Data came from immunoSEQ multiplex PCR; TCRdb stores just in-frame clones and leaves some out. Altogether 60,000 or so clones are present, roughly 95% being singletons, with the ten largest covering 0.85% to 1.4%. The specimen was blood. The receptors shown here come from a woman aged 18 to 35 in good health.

CDR3 in DNA: TGTGCCAGCAGTTTATACCGGTCCTTTAATGAAAAACTGTTTTTT. Amino acid sequence: CASSLYRSFNEKLFF. This rearrangement joins TRBV27 to TRBJ1-4; D unclear. Trimming stripped 1 base from V and 4 bases from J, with 10 bases between. This CDR3 is built from 15 residues. The germline V gene encodes CDR1 MNHEY and CDR2 SMNVEV (reference sequence).

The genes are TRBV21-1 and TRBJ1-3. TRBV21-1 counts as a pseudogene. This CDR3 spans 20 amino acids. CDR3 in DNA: TGTGCCAGCTCAACGGTAAAGAGATGTATTGAGGGCACCTCTGGAAACACCATATATTTT. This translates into CASSTVKRCIEGTSGNTIYF.

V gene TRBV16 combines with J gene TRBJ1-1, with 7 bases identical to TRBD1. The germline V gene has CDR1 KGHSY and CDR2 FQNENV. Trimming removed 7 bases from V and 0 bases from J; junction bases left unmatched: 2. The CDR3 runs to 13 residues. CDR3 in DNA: TGTGCCAGCAACACAGGGGTGAACACTGAAGCTTTCTTT. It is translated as CASNTGVNTEAFF.

In DNA form, the CDR3 reads TGTGCCAGTAGTATAACGGCCGCGAACACTGAAGCTTTCTTT. It specifies CASSITAANTEAFF. The rearrangement joins TRBV19 to TRBJ1-1; D not certain. V was trimmed by 2 bases and J by 1 base, leaving 8 bases between them. The CDR3 totals 14 residues. The germline gives CDR1 LNHDA, CDR2 SQIVND (reference sequence).

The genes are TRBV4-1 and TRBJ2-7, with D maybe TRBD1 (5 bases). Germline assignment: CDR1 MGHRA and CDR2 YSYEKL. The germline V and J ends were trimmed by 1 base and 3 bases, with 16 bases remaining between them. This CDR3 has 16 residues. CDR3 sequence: CASSQAPTVTVYEQYF. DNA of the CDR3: TGCGCCAGCAGCCAAGCCCCTACAGTGACAGTCTACGAGCAGTACTTC.

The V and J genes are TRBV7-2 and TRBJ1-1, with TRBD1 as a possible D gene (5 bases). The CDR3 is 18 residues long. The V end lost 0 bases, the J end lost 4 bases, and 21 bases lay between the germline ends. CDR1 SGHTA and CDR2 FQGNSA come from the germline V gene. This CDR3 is CASSLAVGRARGVTEAFF. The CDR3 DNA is TGTGCCAGCAGCTTAGCGGTGGGGAGGGCGAGAGGGGTCACTGAAGCTTTCTTT.

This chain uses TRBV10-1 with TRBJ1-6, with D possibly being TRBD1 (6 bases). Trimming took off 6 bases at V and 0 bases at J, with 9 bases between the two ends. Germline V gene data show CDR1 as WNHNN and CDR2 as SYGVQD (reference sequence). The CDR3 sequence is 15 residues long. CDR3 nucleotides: TGCGCCAGCAGGGACAGTTCCTCCTATAATTCACCCCTCCACTTT. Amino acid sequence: CASRDSSSYNSPLHF.

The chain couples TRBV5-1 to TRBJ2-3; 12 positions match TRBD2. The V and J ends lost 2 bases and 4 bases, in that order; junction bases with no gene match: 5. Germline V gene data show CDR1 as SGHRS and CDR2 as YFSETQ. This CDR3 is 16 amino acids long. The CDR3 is CASSLTSGGSADTQYF. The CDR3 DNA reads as TGCGCCAGCAGCTTAACTAGCGGGGGGAGTGCAGATACGCAGTATTTT.

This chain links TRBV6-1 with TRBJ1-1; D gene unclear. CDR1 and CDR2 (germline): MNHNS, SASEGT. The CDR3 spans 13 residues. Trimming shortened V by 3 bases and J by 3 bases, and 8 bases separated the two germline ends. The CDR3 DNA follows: TGTGCCAGCAGTGATCAGGTCCACACTGAAGCTTTCTTT. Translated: CASSDQVHTEAFF.

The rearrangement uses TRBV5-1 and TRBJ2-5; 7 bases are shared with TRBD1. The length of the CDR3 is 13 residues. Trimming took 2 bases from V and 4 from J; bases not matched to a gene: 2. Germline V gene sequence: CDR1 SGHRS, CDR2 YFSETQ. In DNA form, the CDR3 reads TGCGCCAGCAGCTTAGGGGGCTCAGAGACCCAGTACTTC. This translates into CASSLGGSETQYF.

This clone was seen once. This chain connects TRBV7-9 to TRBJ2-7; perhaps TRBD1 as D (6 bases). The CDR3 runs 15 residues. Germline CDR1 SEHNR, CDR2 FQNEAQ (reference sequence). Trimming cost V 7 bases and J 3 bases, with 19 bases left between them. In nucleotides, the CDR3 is TGTGCCAGCATCCCGGACGGCAGGGGCGACTACGAGCAGTACTTC. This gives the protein CASIPDGRGDYEQYF.

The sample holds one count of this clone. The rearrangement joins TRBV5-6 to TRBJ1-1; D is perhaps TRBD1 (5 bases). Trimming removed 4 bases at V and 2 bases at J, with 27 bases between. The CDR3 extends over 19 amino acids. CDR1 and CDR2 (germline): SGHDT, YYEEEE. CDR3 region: CASSPDRVREYKGNTEAFF. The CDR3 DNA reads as TGTGCCAGCAGCCCTGACCGGGTCAGGGAGTATAAAGGTAACACTGAAGCTTTCTTT.

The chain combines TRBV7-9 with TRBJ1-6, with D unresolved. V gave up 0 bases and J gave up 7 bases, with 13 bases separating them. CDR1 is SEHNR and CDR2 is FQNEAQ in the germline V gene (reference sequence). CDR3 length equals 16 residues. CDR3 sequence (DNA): TGTGCCAGCAGCTTAGCGGAATTCTTATCAAATTCACCCCTCCACTTT. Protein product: CASSLAEFLSNSPLHF.

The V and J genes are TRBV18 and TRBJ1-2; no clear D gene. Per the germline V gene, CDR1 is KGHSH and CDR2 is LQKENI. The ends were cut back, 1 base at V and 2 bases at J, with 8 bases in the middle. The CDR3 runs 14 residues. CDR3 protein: CASSPLRGNYGYTF. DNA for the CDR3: TGTGCCAGCTCACCACTGAGAGGGAACTATGGCTACACCTTC.

The CDR3 spells CASSFRPYEQYF. CDR3 coding DNA: TGTGCCAGCAGTTTTAGGCCCTACGAGCAGTACTTC. The chain combines TRBV28 with TRBJ2-7; D gene ambiguous. The V gene's germline CDR1 is MDHEN and CDR2 SYDVKM. Trimming removed 3 bases from V and 2 bases from J, with 5 bases in between. CDR3 length: 12 amino acids.

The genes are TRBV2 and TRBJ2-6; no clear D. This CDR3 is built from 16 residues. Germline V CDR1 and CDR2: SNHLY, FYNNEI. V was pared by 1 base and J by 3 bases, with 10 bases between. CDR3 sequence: CASSEGVIRGANVLTF. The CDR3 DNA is TGTGCCAGCAGTGAAGGGGTGATCCGTGGGGCCAACGTCCTGACTTTC. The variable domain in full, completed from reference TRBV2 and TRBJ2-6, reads EPEVTQTPSHQVTQMGQEVILRCVPISNHLYFYWYRQILGQKVEFLVSFYNNEISEKSEIFDDQFSVERPDGSNFTLKIRSTKLEDSAMYFCASSEGVIRGANVLTFGAGSRLTVL.

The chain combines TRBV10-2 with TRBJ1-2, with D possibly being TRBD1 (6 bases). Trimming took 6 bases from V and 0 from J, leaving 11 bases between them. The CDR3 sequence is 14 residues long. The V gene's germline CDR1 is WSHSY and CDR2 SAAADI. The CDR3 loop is CASRQGLANYGYTF. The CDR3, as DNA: TGCGCCAGCAGACAGGGACTAGCTAACTATGGCTACACCTTC.

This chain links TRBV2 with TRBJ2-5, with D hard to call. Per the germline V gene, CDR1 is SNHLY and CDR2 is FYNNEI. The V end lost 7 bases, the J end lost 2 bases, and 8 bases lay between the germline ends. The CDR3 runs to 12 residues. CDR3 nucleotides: TGTGCCAGCATCCGAACGCAAGAGACCCAGTACTTC. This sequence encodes CASIRTQETQYF.